This TCR beta chain appears in the sequencing data of a study of T cells after posttransplantation cyclophosphamide (dated by TCRdb to 2016 to 2017). Some background on the complete study: Using TRB sequencing, the study followed how the T cell repertoire reconstituted after myeloablative bone marrow transplantation in which posttransplantation cyclophosphamide served as GVHD prophylaxis. Antigen receptor sequencing was done on samples from a few dozen PTCy-treated patients and from approximately 17 related bone marrow donors of those patients. Blood from all 35 or so PTCy patients with 1-year posttransplant specimens was subjected to TRB sequencing. In 3 patients, TRB sequencing was also performed on up to about 3 more blood samples taken 2 to 5.2 years after transplant, and in 4 patients, pretransplant blood was also TRB-sequenced. Because TRA and TRB clonality correlated tightly in roughly ten samples, later TCR analyses were limited to TRB. Public TRB sequences were queried against a database of over 3,600 sequences associated with responses to pathogens, tumor antigens, self-antigens and alloantigens.

The control cohort consisted of 11 patients who had myeloablative marrow transplants with methotrexate plus a calcineurin inhibitor and who were sampled 1 year after transplant. Peripheral blood and bone marrow mononuclear cells were isolated by Ficoll-Hypaque density centrifugation and were cryopreserved. For this clone: This receptor's antigen is unknown. No much larger clonotype is one base removed from it; base qualities were not supplied.

TRB sequencing was run on genomic DNA with either the immunoSEQ assay at survey resolution or the hsTCRB kit. The original pipeline was this. The immunoSEQ software handled initial read processing, and the LymphoSeq R package was used for repertoire analyses. Clonality was calculated as 1 minus normalized Shannon entropy, and the Gini coefficient was also calculated for each TRB dataset. Phenotypes of unsorted samples were inferred by mapping TRB sequences from sorted subsets of the recipient or donor onto the same recipient's unsorted samples. As stored in TCRdb, this immuneACCESS dataset retains in-frame rearrangements with V and J assigned. A fraction of the clones does not appear; measured against another copy, unresolved V genes explain less than half of the discrepancy, and the remainder lacks a known reason. V, J and clone size derive from that table, while D and trimming were established from the DNA sequence. The sample table records tens of thousands of clones; roughly 90% of these occur just once. The ten largest account for 7% to 9.5% of the sample.

The CDR1 and CDR2 encoded by the germline V gene (reference sequence) are SEHNR and FQNEAQ. The CDR3 numbers 19 residues from cysteine through phenylalanine. Of all the DNA, just the CDR3 is kept, 57 bases in frame from base 1. V is clipped by 5 bases and J by 1 base, and the sequence between their germline boundaries is 24 bases long. Results and caveats for the whole study, not just this receptor: At 1-2 months, donor-recipient similarity was low but rose over the first year, and the later blood repertoires were often dominated by donor CD8+ memory clones. Across 45 to 50 patients, TRB clonality was highly associated with recipient CMV seropositivity and CMV reactivation, and PTCy diversity was similar to diversity in CNI/methotrexate controls. The TRB repertoires of T cells infiltrating skin or GI tract showed only limited overlap with the TRB repertoires of T cells in blood.

The sequence joins TRBV7-9 to TRBJ2-4; a weak D assignment points to TRBD2 (7 bases agree). The TCR comes from a female patient between 50 and 60 years old who received an allogeneic stem cell transplant from an unrelated donor, was CMV-positive, and had chronic GVHD only. Some T cells may have been brought in with the graft after a transplant. Source: PBMCs, taken after an allogeneic stem cell transplant with a calcineurin inhibitor and methotrexate. The CDR3 region reads CASSEGGWSSALAKNIQYF. The base sequence is TGTGCCAGCAGCGAGGGGGGGTGGTCCAGCGCCTTGGCCAAAAACATTCAGTACTTC.